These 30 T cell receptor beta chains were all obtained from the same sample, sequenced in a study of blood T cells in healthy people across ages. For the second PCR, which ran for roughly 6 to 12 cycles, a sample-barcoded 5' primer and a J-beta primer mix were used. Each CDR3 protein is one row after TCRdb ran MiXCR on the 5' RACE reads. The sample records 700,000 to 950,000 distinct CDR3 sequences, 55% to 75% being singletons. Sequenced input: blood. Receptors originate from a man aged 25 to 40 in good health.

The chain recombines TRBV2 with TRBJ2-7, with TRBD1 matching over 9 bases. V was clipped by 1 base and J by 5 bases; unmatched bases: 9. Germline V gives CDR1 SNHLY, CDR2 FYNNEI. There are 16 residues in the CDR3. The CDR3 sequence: CASSEDYRGLGDEQYF. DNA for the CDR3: TGTGCCAGCAGTGAAGATTACAGGGGGCTGGGTGACGAGCAGTACTTC.

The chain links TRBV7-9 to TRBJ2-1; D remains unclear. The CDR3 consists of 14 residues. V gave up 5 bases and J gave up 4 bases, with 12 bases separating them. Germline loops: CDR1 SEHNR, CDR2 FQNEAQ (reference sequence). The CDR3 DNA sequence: TGTGCCAGCAGCCCATTACCGATTTACAATGAGCAGTTCTTC. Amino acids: CASSPLPIYNEQFF.

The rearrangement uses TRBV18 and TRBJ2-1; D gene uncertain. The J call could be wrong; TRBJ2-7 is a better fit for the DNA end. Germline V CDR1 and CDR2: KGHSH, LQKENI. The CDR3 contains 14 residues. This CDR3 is CASSPASSGDEQYF. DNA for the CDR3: TGTGCCAGCTCACCTGCCAGTTCTGGAGACGAGCAGTACTTC.

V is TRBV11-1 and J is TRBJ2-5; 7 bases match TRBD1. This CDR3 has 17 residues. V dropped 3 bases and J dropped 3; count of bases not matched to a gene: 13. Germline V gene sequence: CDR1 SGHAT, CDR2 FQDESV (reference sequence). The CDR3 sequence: CASSLMRQGSFKETQYF. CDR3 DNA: TGTGCCAGCAGCTTGATGCGACAGGGTTCTTTCAAAGAGACCCAGTACTTC.

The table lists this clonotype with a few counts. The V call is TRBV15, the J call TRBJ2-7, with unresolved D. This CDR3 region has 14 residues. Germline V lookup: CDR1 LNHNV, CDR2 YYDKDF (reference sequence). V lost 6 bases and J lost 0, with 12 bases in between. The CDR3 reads CATRGNVGSYEQYF. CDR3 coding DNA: TGTGCCACCAGAGGGAACGTCGGCTCCTACGAGCAGTACTTC.

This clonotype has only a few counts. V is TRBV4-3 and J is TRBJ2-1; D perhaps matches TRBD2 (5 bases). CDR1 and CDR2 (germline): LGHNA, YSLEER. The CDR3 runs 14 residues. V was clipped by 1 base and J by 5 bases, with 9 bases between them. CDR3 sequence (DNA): TGCGCCAGCAGCCAAGGGATGGGAGACAATGAGCAGTTCTTC. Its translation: CASSQGMGDNEQFF.

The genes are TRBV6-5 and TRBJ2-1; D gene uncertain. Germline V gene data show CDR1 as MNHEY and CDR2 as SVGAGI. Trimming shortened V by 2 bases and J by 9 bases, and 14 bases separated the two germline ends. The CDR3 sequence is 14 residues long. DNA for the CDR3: TGTGCCAGCAGTTACAAAGCGCTCCCCCGTGAGCAGTTCTTC. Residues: CASSYKALPREQFF.

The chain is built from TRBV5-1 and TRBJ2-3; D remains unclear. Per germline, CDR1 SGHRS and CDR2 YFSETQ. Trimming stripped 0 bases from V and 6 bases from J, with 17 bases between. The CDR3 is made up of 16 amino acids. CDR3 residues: CASSLEARPNTDTQYF. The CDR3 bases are TGCGCCAGCAGCTTGGAAGCCAGGCCCAACACGGATACGCAGTATTTT.

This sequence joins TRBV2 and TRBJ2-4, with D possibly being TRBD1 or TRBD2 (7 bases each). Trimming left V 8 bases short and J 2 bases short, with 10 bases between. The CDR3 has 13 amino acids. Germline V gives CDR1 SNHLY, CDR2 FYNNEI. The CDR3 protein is CASQGGTKNIQYF. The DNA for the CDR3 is TGTGCCAGCCAGGGGGGGACCAAAAACATTCAGTACTTC.

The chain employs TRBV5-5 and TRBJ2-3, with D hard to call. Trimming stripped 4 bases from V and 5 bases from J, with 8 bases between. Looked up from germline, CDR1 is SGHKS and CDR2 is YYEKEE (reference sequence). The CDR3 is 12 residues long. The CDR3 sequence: CASSMVGDTQYF. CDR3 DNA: TGTGCCAGCAGCATGGTGGGAGATACGCAGTATTTT. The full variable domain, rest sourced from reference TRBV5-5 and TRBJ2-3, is DAGVTQSPTHLIKTRGQQVTLRCSPISGHKSVSWYQQVLGQGPQFIFQYYEKEERGRGNFPDRFSARQFPNYSSELNVNALLLGDSALYLCASSMVGDTQYFGPGTRLTVL.

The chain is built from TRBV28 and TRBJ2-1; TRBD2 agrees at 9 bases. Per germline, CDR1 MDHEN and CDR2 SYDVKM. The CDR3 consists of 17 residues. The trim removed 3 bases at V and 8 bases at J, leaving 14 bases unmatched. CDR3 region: CASSFFPRDSGSDEQFF. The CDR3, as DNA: TGTGCCAGCAGTTTTTTCCCCCGAGATAGCGGGAGCGATGAGCAGTTCTTC.

The CDR3 reads CSARYQNTQYF. The CDR3 DNA follows: TGCAGTGCTAGATATCAGAATACGCAGTATTTT. The chain recombines TRBV20-1 with TRBJ2-3; D is unclear. Trimming removed 2 bases at V and 7 bases at J, with 7 bases between. The CDR3 loop spans 11 amino acids. Germline V gene sequence: CDR1 DFQATT, CDR2 SNEGSKA (reference sequence).

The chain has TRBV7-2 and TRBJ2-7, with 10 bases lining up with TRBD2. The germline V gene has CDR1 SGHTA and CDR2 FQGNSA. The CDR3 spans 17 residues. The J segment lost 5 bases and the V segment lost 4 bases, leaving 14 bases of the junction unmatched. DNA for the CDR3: TGTGCCAGCAGCTCCTCAAAAAGCGGGGGGGCCAGGGACGAGCAGTACTTC. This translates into CASSSSKSGGARDEQYF.

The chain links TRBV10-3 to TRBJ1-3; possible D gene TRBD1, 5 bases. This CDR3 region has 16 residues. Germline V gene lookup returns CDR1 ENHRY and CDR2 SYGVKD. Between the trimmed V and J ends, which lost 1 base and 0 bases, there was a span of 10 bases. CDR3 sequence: CAISEFDRRSGNTIYF. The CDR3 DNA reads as TGTGCCATCAGTGAGTTCGACAGACGCTCTGGAAACACCATATATTTT.

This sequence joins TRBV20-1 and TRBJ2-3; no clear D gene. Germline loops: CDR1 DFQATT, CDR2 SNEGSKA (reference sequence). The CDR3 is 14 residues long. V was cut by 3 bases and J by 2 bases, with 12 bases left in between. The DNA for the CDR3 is TGCAGTGCTAGTTCGACGTCTAACACAGATACGCAGTATTTT. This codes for CSASSTSNTDTQYF.

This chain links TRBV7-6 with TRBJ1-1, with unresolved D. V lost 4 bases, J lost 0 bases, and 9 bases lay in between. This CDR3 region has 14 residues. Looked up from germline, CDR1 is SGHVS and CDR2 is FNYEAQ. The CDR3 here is CASSSKTVNTEAFF. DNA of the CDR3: TGTGCCAGCAGCTCAAAGACCGTGAACACTGAAGCTTTCTTT.

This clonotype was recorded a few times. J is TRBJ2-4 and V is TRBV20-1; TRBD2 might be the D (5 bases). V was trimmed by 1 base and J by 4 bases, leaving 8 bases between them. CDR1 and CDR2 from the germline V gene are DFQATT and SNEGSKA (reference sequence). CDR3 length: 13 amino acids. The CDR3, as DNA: TGCAGTGCTAGAGTAGCGAATAAAAACATTCAGTACTTC. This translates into CSARVANKNIQYF.

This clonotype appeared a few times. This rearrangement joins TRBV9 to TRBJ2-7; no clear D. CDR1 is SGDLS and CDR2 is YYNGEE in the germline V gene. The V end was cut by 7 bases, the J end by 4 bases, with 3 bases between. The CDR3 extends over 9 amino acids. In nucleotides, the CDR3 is TGTGCCAGCCGGTACGAGCAGTACTTC. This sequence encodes CASRYEQYF.

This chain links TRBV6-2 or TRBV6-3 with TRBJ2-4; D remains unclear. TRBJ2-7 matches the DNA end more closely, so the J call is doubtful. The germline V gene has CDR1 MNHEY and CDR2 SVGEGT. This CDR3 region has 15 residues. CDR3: CASSYSQWLTDEQYF. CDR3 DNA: TGTGCCAGCAGTTACTCGCAATGGCTGACGGACGAGCAGTACTTC.

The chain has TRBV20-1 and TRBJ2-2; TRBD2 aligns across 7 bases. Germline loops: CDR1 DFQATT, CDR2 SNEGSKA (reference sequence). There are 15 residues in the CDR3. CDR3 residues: CSHPLSGVNTGELFF. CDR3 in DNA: TGCAGCCACCCCCTCAGCGGGGTGAACACCGGGGAGCTGTTTTTT.

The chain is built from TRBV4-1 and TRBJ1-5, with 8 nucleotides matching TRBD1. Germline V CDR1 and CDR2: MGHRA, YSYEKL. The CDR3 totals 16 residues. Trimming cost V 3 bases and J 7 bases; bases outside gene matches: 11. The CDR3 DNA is TGCGCCAGCAGCCAGGGCCGGGACAGGACGAACCAGCCCCAGCATTTT. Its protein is CASSQGRDRTNQPQHF.

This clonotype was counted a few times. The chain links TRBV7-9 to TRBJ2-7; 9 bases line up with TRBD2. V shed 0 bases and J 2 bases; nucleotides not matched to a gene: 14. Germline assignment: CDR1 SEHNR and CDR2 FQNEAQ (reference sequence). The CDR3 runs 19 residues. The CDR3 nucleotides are TGTGCCAGCAGCTTAGCGTTCACTAGCGGGCCTGAACTCGCCTACGAGCAGTACTTC. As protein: CASSLAFTSGPELAYEQYF.

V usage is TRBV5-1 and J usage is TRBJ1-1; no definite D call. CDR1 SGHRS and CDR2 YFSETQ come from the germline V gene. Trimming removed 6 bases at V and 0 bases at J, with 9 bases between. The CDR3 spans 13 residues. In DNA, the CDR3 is TGCGCCAGCAAGGACCCAGTGAACACTGAAGCTTTCTTT. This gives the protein CASKDPVNTEAFF.

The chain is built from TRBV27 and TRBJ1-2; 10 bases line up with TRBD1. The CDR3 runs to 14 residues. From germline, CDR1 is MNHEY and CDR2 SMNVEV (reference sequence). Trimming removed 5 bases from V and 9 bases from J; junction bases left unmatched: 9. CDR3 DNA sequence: TGTGCCAGCAGTACCAGGACAGGGGGTCGGAGCTACACCTTC. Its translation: CASSTRTGGRSYTF.

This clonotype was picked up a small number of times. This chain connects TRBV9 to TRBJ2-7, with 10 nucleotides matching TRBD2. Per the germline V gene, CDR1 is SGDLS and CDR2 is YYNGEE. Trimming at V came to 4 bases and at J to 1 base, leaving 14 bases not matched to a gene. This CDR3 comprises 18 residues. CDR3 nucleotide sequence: TGTGCCAGCAGCCCAACCGTCGGAACTAGCGGGATTTCCTACGAGCAGTACTTC. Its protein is CASSPTVGTSGISYEQYF.

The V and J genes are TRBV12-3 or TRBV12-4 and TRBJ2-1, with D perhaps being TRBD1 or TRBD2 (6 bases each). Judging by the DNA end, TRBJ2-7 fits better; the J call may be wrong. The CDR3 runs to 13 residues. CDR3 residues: CASMWGALSEQYF. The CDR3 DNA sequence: TGTGCCAGCATGTGGGGGGCGTTGAGCGAGCAGTACTTC.

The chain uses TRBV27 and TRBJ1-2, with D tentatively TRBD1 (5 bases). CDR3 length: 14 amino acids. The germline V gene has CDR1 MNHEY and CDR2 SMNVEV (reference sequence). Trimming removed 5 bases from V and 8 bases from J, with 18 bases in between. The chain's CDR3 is CASSPRDSRSGYTF. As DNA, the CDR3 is TGTGCCAGCAGTCCCCGGGACTCCCGGAGCGGCTACACCTTC.

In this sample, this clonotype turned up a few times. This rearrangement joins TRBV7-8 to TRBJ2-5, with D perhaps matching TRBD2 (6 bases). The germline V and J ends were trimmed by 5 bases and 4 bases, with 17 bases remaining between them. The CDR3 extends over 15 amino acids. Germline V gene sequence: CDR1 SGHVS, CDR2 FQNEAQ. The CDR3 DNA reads TGTGCCAGCAGCGAGCGGCAGGGAGGAGGAGAGACCCAGTACTTC. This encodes CASSERQGGGETQYF.

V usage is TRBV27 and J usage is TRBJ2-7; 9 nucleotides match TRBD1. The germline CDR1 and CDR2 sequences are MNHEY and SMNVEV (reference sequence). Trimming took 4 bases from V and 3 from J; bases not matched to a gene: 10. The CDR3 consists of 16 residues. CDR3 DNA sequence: TGTGCCAGCAGTTATACTCCGGGACAGGGTGTCTACGAGCAGTACTTC. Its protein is CASSYTPGQGVYEQYF.

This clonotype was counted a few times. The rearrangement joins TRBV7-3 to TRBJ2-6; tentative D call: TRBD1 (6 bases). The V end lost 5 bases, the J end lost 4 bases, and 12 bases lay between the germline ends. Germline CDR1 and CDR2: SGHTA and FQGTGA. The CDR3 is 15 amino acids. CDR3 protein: CASSVQGLGANVLTF. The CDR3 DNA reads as TGTGCCAGCAGCGTACAGGGTCTGGGGGCCAACGTCCTGACTTTC.